This entry concerns a single T cell receptor (beta chain). This record belongs to a study of blood T cell repertoires in COVID-19. Study in general: Samples came from the United States, Italy and Spain, spanning acute and convalescent COVID-19. PBMCs, B-cell-depleted T cells, or T cells provided the cDNA or gDNA that made up the material.

Trimming took 3 bases from V and 7 from J, leaving 9 bases between them. CDR3 length equals 11 residues. In germline, CDR1 is DFQATT, CDR2 SNEGSKA (reference sequence). Original methodology: Cell counts per sample came from amplifying reference gene primers. Assay used: immunoSEQ multiplex PCR; TCRdb lists only in-frame clones, some missing. V and J calls and clone size are as listed in that table; D and trimming were resolved from the DNA. The sample lists some 130,000 clones, roughly 88% seen once, with 2% to 2.5% in the top ten. The sequence was obtained from a man aged 65 to 85 with active COVID-19. The sample was peripheral blood. The chain combines TRBV20-1 with TRBJ1-1; D possibly corresponds to TRBD1 (6 bases). CDR3: CSARDRDEAFF. CDR3 nucleotides: TGCAGTGCTAGGGACAGAGATGAAGCTTTCTTT.